The 22 T cell receptor beta chains below were found in one sample sequenced in a study of shared clonotypes between healthy human individuals. Measured with immunoSEQ multiplex PCR; TCRdb has only the in-frame clones, and not every one. Among approximately 2,000,000 clones, roughly 92% were seen once, and the ten largest hold 0.37%. Sequencing used naive CD4+ T cells from PBMCs. The subset is: CD45RA+ positively selected. The receptor set was obtained from a man in his late teens or twenties in good health. Some clones in this sample may be carry-over from other donors' samples.

As DNA, the CDR3 is TGTGCCAGCAGCTTAGAATCGGCAGGTACGCAGTATTTT. It codes for CASSLESAGTQYF. The chain is built from TRBV7-9 and TRBJ2-3; D unresolved. CDR3 length: 13 amino acids. The ends were cut back, 1 base at V and 8 bases at J, with 10 bases in the middle. The germline gives CDR1 SEHNR, CDR2 FQNEAQ (reference sequence).

The chain combines TRBV28 with TRBJ2-7; TRBD1 matches 9 bases. The CDR3 length is 15 residues. Trimming removed 7 bases from V and 3 bases from J; junction bases left unmatched: 10. Germline V CDR1 and CDR2: MDHEN, SYDVKM. CDR3 DNA: TGTGCCAGCACCCACGGGGGGACAGGGAACTACGAGCAGTACTTC. Its protein product is CASTHGGTGNYEQYF. The variable domain in full, completed from reference TRBV28 and TRBJ2-7, reads DVKVTQSSRYLVKRTGEKVFLECVQDMDHENMFWYRQDPGLGLRLIYFSYDVKMKEKGDIPEGYSVSREKKERFSLILESASTNQTSMYLCASTHGGTGNYEQYFGPGTRLTVT.

The chain recombines TRBV11-3 with TRBJ1-6; TRBD1 is a possible D gene (6 bases). This CDR3 region has 13 residues. CDR1 is SGHNT and CDR2 is YENEEA in the germline V gene. Trimming took off 4 bases at V and 8 bases at J, with 9 bases between the two ends. CDR3 loop: CASSSHRDSPLHF. The CDR3 DNA sequence: TGTGCCAGCAGCTCACACAGGGATTCACCCCTCCACTTT. Filled out from reference TRBV11-3 and TRBJ1-6, the complete variable domain reads EAGVVQSPRYKIIEKKQPVAFWCNPISGHNTLYWYLQNLGQGPELLIRYENEEAVDDSQLPKDRFSAERLKGVDSTLKIQPAELGDSAVYLCASSSHRDSPLHFGNGTRLTVT.

This sequence joins TRBV6-6 and TRBJ1-3; maybe TRBD1 (6 bases). Germline assignment: CDR1 MNHNY and CDR2 SVGAGI (reference sequence). This CDR3 has 16 residues. Trimming cost V 5 bases and J 4 bases, with 18 bases left between them. The CDR3 loop reads CASSRTSGAAGNTIYF. The CDR3 nucleotides read TGTGCCAGCAGTCGGACATCAGGGGCGGCCGGAAACACCATATATTTT.

The chain combines TRBV6-5 with TRBJ2-1; 11 bases map to TRBD1. Per germline, CDR1 MNHEY and CDR2 SVGAGI. The CDR3 is made up of 16 amino acids. J was trimmed by 8 bases and V by 3 bases; bases with no gene match: 9. The CDR3 region is CASSYFGQGAGDEQFF. In nucleotides, the CDR3 is TGTGCCAGCAGTTATTTCGGACAGGGGGCTGGGGATGAGCAGTTCTTC.

A note on this clone: Other DNA sequences in the sample encode the same CDR3. The V call is TRBV11-1, the J call TRBJ2-2; TRBD2 is a possible D gene (5 bases). This CDR3 comprises 12 residues. Germline-derived CDR1 and CDR2 are SGHAT and FQDESV (reference sequence). Deletions cut 5 bases from V and 6 bases from J, with 7 bases between. The chain's CDR3 is CASSLGAGELFF. The DNA for the CDR3 is TGTGCCAGCAGCCTCGGGGCCGGGGAGCTGTTTTTT.

The V call is TRBV7-2, the J call TRBJ2-1, with D possibly being TRBD1 (6 bases). The germline CDR1 and CDR2 sequences are SGHTA and FQGNSA. Trimming pared 8 bases from V and 9 bases from J, leaving 23 bases between. This CDR3 is 15 amino acids long. CDR3 loop: CASRIARSQGTEQFF. As DNA, the CDR3 is TGTGCCAGCCGTATAGCCCGGTCACAGGGCACTGAGCAGTTCTTC.

The chain combines TRBV30 with TRBJ1-1; D uncertain. In germline, CDR1 is GTSNPN, CDR2 SVGIG (reference sequence). Trimming removed 4 bases from V and 0 bases from J, with 9 bases in between. The CDR3 consists of 13 residues. CDR3 nucleotide sequence: TGTGCCTGGACGGCAGGCATGAACACTGAAGCTTTCTTT. Protein sequence: CAWTAGMNTEAFF.

The chain combines TRBV5-4 with TRBJ1-1, with D uncertain. The CDR3 has 12 amino acids. Germline loops: CDR1 SGHNT, CDR2 YYREEE (reference sequence). With 4 bases removed from V and 0 bases from J, the gap between germline ends came to 4 bases. This CDR3 is CASSTMNTEAFF. In DNA, the CDR3 is TGTGCCAGCAGCACCATGAACACTGAAGCTTTCTTT.

The J gene is TRBJ1-1, the V gene TRBV30; D is perhaps TRBD1 (6 bases). This CDR3 contains 13 residues. V shed 4 bases and J shed 6 bases, with 15 bases lying between them. Looked up from germline, CDR1 is GTSNPN and CDR2 is SVGIG (reference sequence). CDR3 sequence (DNA): TGTGCCTGGATTACAGGGATGATGGCTGAAGCTTTCTTT. Encoded protein: CAWITGMMAEAFF.

As for this clone: Within the sample, other DNA sequences also encode this same CDR3. This chain joins TRBV18 and TRBJ2-1; D possibly uses TRBD1 or TRBD2 (5 bases each). The CDR3 runs 15 residues. Germline assignment: CDR1 KGHSH and CDR2 LQKENI. The V end was cut by 2 bases, the J end by 0 bases, with 8 bases between. The CDR3 DNA reads TGTGCCAGCTCACCAGCAGGGAGCTCCTACAATGAGCAGTTCTTC. This translates into CASSPAGSSYNEQFF.

This chain connects TRBV14 to TRBJ2-5; TRBD1 is a possible D gene (5 bases). Germline lookup yields CDR1 SGHDN and CDR2 FVKESK. Deletions cut 0 bases from V and 5 bases from J, with 10 bases between. The CDR3 runs 14 residues. CDR3: CASSQEWGRETQYF. CDR3 coding DNA: TGTGCCAGCAGCCAAGAGTGGGGCCGGGAGACCCAGTACTTC. The variable domain in full, with the rest retrieved from reference TRBV14 and TRBJ2-5, is EAGVTQFPSHSVIEKGQTVTLRCDPISGHDNLYWYRRVMGKEIKFLLHFVKESKQDESGMPNNRFLAERTGGTYSTLKVQPAELEDSGVYFCASSQEWGRETQYFGPGTRLLVL.

Remarks on this clone: Additional DNA sequences in this sample encode the identical CDR3. This chain joins TRBV5-1 and TRBJ2-1; 11 bases align to TRBD2. The CDR3 covers 17 residues. V lost 2 bases to trimming and J lost 0 bases; unmatched junction nucleotides: 4. CDR1 is SGHRS and CDR2 is YFSETQ in the germline V gene. This chain's CDR3 is CASSLLTSGNSYNEQFF. CDR3 DNA: TGCGCCAGCAGCTTATTGACTAGCGGGAACTCCTACAATGAGCAGTTCTTC.

As for this clone: This same CDR3 is encoded by further DNA sequences in the sample. The J gene is TRBJ2-1, the V gene TRBV6-5; maybe TRBD1 (6 bases). CDR1 is MNHEY and CDR2 is SVGAGI in the germline V gene. The CDR3 extends over 13 amino acids. The ends were cut back, 3 bases at V and 4 bases at J, with 7 bases in the middle. CDR3 sequence: CASSYGQYNEQFF. The CDR3 nucleotides read TGTGCCAGCAGTTATGGACAGTACAATGAGCAGTTCTTC.

Worth noting for this clone: Other DNA sequences in this specimen translate into the identical CDR3. The chain uses TRBV9 and TRBJ1-3; D call uncertain. Per the germline V gene, CDR1 is SGDLS and CDR2 is YYNGEE. V was clipped by 4 bases and J by 0 bases, with 8 bases between them. The CDR3 loop spans 14 amino acids. CDR3 in amino acids: CASSPQVSGNTIYF. The CDR3 DNA follows: TGTGCCAGCAGCCCTCAGGTCTCTGGAAACACCATATATTTT.

The rearrangement joins TRBV29-1 to TRBJ2-3; 14 positions match TRBD2. CDR1 SQVTM and CDR2 ANQGSEA come from the germline V gene. Trimming at V came to 5 bases and at J to 2 bases, leaving 6 bases not matched to a gene. The CDR3 extends over 16 amino acids. DNA of the CDR3: TGCAGCGTTCTAGGGACTAGCGGGAGAAACACAGATACGCAGTATTTT. Translated: CSVLGTSGRNTDTQYF.

J is TRBJ2-2 and V is TRBV9; D gene unclear. This CDR3 contains 19 residues. Trimming pared 0 bases from V and 2 bases from J, leaving 20 bases between. Germline loops: CDR1 SGDLS, CDR2 YYNGEE. The chain's CDR3 is CASSVVVGRSLSNTGELFF. The DNA for the CDR3 is TGTGCCAGCAGCGTAGTAGTCGGGCGATCCCTTTCCAACACCGGGGAGCTGTTTTTT.

The J gene is TRBJ1-2, the V gene TRBV29-1; D remains unclear. The CDR3 runs 12 residues. Germline loops: CDR1 SQVTM, CDR2 ANQGSEA. V shed 6 bases and J shed 7 bases, with 15 bases lying between them. This CDR3 reads CSVDPGPGGYTF. In DNA, the CDR3 is TGCAGCGTCGATCCGGGCCCGGGTGGCTACACCTTC.

This clone was seen more than once but under ten times. V gene TRBV7-9 combines with J gene TRBJ2-7, with a weak D call TRBD2 (5 bases). From germline, CDR1 is SEHNR and CDR2 FQNEAQ (reference sequence). The CDR3 length is 14 residues. V shed 4 bases and J shed 3 bases, with 13 bases lying between them. CDR3 in amino acids: CASSSDGLVYEQYF. The CDR3 DNA reads as TGTGCCAGCAGCTCGGATGGACTCGTCTACGAGCAGTACTTC. The whole variable domain, remainder taken from reference TRBV7-9 and TRBJ2-7, is DTGVSQNPRHKITKRGQNVTFRCDPISEHNRLYWYRQTLGQGPEFLTYFQNEAQLEKSRLLSDRFSAERPKGSFSTLEIQRTEQGDSAMYLCASSSDGLVYEQYFGPGTRLTVT.

The J gene is TRBJ2-7, the V gene TRBV10-3; D tentatively fits TRBD1 or TRBD2 (5 bases each). Trimming pared 7 bases from V and 0 bases from J, leaving 16 bases between. The CDR3 totals 15 residues. Germline assignment: CDR1 ENHRY and CDR2 SYGVKD. In nucleotides, the CDR3 is TGTGCCATCATGAGGACGGGACGTCCCTCCTACGAGCAGTACTTC. Translating gives CAIMRTGRPSYEQYF.

The V call is TRBV6-1, the J call TRBJ2-7; possibly TRBD1 or TRBD2 for D (5 bases each). CDR1 MNHNS and CDR2 SASEGT come from the germline V gene. The V end was cut by 7 bases, the J end by 3 bases, with 16 bases between. This CDR3 contains 14 residues. DNA of the CDR3: TGTGCCAGCAACTTGGGGGATCGGGGCTACGAGCAGTACTTC. Amino acid sequence: CASNLGDRGYEQYF.

The J gene is TRBJ1-1, the V gene TRBV15; 8 nucleotides align to TRBD1. This CDR3 has 15 residues. With V trimmed by 3 bases and J by 3 bases, 6 bases remained unmatched. Looked up from germline, CDR1 is LNHNV and CDR2 is YYDKDF (reference sequence). This CDR3 is CATSSFPGGYTEAFF. The CDR3 nucleotides are TGTGCCACCAGCAGCTTTCCAGGGGGCTACACTGAAGCTTTCTTT.